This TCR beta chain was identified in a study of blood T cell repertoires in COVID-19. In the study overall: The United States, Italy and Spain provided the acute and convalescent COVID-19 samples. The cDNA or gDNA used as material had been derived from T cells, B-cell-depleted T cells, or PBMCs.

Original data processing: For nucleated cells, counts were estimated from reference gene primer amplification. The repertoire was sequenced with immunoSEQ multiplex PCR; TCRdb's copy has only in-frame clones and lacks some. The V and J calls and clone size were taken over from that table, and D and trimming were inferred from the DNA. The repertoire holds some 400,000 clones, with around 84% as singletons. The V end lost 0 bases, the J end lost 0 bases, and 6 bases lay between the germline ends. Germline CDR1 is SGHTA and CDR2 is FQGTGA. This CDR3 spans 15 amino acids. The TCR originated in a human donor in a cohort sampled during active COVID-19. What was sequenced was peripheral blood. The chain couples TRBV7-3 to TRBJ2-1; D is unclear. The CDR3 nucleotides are TGTGCCAGCAGCTTAACCGGTCGCTCCTACAATGAGCAGTTCTTC. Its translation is CASSLTGRSYNEQFF.